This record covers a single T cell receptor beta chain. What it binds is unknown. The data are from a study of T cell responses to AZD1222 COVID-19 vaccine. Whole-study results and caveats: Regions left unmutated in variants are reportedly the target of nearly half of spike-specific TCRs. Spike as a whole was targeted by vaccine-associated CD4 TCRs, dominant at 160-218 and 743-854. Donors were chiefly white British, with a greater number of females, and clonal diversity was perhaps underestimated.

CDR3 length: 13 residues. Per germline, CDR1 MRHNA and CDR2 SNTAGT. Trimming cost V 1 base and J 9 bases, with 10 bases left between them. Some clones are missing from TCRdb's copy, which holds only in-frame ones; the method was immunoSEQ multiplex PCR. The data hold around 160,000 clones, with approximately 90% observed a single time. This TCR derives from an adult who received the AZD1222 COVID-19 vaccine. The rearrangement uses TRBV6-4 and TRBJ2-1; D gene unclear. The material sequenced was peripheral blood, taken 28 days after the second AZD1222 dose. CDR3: CASSDLHPGEQFF. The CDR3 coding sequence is TGTGCCAGCAGTGACTTGCACCCCGGTGAGCAGTTCTTC.